Below are 19 T cell receptor beta chains sequenced from a single sample in a study of siplizumab effects on memory and regulatory T cells. Generated by immunoSEQ multiplex PCR, the TCRdb table keeps only in-frame clones and is missing some. Here the sample spans approximately 100,000 clones, 92% being singletons. The sequencing input was Tregs sorted from blood. These TCRs come from a human donor in good health.

In its sample, this clone was seen a few times. J is TRBJ1-2 and V is TRBV7-9; 9 bases fit TRBD1. V dropped 5 bases and J dropped 4; count of bases not matched to a gene: 8. Germline loops: CDR1 SEHNR, CDR2 FQNEAQ (reference sequence). This CDR3 comprises 15 residues. As DNA, the CDR3 is TGTGCCAGCAGCCGGACAGGGGTTGTAATCTATGGCTACACCTTC. Translating gives CASSRTGVVIYGYTF.

The gene calls are TRBV2 and TRBJ2-4, with 9 bases aligning to TRBD2. The germline V gene encodes CDR1 SNHLY and CDR2 FYNNEI. J lost 13 bases, V lost 7 bases, and 8 bases had no gene match. The CDR3 runs 12 residues. DNA for the CDR3: TGTGCCAGCACTATAGCGGGAGTGAGCCAGTACTTC. Its protein is CASTIAGVSQYF.

V and J are TRBV7-9 and TRBJ1-3, with 7 positions matching TRBD1. Trimming cost V 0 bases and J 0 bases; bases outside gene matches: 5. In germline, CDR1 is SEHNR, CDR2 FQNEAQ (reference sequence). The CDR3 consists of 17 residues. This CDR3 reads CASSLATGLISGNTIYF. The CDR3 DNA reads TGTGCCAGCAGCTTAGCGACAGGGCTAATCTCTGGAAACACCATATATTTT.

The chain uses TRBV18 and TRBJ1-3; no definite D call. This CDR3 contains 14 residues. Trimming pared 5 bases from V and 6 bases from J, leaving 14 bases between. The germline gives CDR1 KGHSH, CDR2 LQKENI. The chain's CDR3 is CASSIRSGENTIYF. Written as DNA, the CDR3 is TGTGCCAGCTCAATCAGGTCTGGTGAAAACACCATATATTTT.

The CDR3 nucleotides are TGCAGCGTTGAAGTCTGGGTCTCAGATACGCAGTATTTT. Amino acids: CSVEVWVSDTQYF. The J gene is TRBJ2-3, the V gene TRBV29-1; D remains unclear. The ends were cut back, 1 base at V and 4 bases at J, with 9 bases in the middle. The CDR3 has 13 residues. Germline-derived CDR1 and CDR2 are SQVTM and ANQGSEA.

The rearrangement links TRBV4-2 to TRBJ2-7, with D unclear. The V gene lost 1 base and the J gene lost 3 bases, with 4 bases spanning the gap. CDR1 and CDR2 from the germline V gene are LGHNA and YNFKEQ. This CDR3 is built from 12 residues. The CDR3 sequence: CASSQVGYEQYF. The CDR3 DNA sequence: TGTGCCAGCAGCCAAGTGGGCTACGAGCAGTACTTC.

The chain is built from TRBV12-5 and TRBJ1-2; tentative D call: TRBD1 (6 bases). CDR3 length equals 13 residues. The V gene lost 2 bases and the J gene lost 8 bases, with 12 bases spanning the gap. Germline loops: CDR1 LGHNT, CDR2 FRNRAP. CDR3 bases: TGTGCTAGTGGTTTGTGGGGGCCTGGGGGCTACACCTTC. Protein: CASGLWGPGGYTF.

The J gene is TRBJ1-1, the V gene TRBV6-4; the D is unclear. V lost 6 bases to trimming and J lost 1 base, with 9 bases between them. Per germline, CDR1 MRHNA and CDR2 SNTAGT. The CDR3 extends over 13 amino acids. Here the CDR3 DNA reads TGTGCCAGCAGGTTAGGATGGAACACTGAAGCTTTCTTT. Translation: CASRLGWNTEAFF.

This clone was observed a handful of times. The rearrangement uses TRBV5-1 and TRBJ2-2; maybe TRBD2 (6 bases). The germline CDR1 and CDR2 sequences are SGHRS and YFSETQ. This CDR3 has 14 residues. Trimming took 0 bases from V and 6 from J, leaving 9 bases between them. Written as DNA, the CDR3 is TGCGCCAGCAGCTTGGGACTAGTTTCCGGGGAGCTGTTTTTT. Its translation is CASSLGLVSGELFF.

In DNA form, the CDR3 reads TGTGCCAGCAGCTTAGATCAAAACGCCTACAATGAGCAGTTCTTC. The encoded protein is CASSLDQNAYNEQFF. The chain joins TRBV11-2 to TRBJ2-1; no clear D gene. The CDR3 is 15 residues long. Trimming cost V 0 bases and J 2 bases, with 8 bases left between them. Germline CDR1 reads SGHAT; CDR2 reads FQNNGV.

The CDR3 loop is CASRRGAGEEKLFF. DNA of the CDR3: TGTGCCAGCAGAAGGGGGGCGGGGGAGGAAAAACTGTTTTTT. The chain employs TRBV6-1 and TRBJ1-4; possibly TRBD1 for D (6 bases). Trimming pared 6 bases from V and 8 bases from J, leaving 16 bases between. Germline CDR1 and CDR2: MNHNS and SASEGT. This CDR3 has 14 amino acids.

The chain combines TRBV19 with TRBJ2-1; 13 bases line up with TRBD2. V lost 2 bases and J lost 9; bases outside the gene matches: 10. The CDR3 runs 17 residues. Per germline, CDR1 LNHDA and CDR2 SQIVND (reference sequence). In nucleotides, the CDR3 is TGTGCCAGTAGTATAACTTGGACTAGCGGGAGTTGGGGTGAGCAGTTCTTC. Protein product: CASSITWTSGSWGEQFF.

This rearrangement joins TRBV7-9 to TRBJ2-2; 8 bases map to TRBD1. With 7 bases clipped from V and 5 bases from J, the junction kept 6 bases outside the gene matches. Germline lookup yields CDR1 SEHNR and CDR2 FQNEAQ (reference sequence). The CDR3 runs 14 residues. The CDR3 loop reads CASTDRGWTGELFF. CDR3 nucleotides: TGTGCCAGCACCGACAGGGGCTGGACCGGGGAGCTGTTTTTT.

The chain recombines TRBV19 with TRBJ2-7; 8 bases fit TRBD2. Germline V gene sequence: CDR1 LNHDA, CDR2 SQIVND (reference sequence). V dropped 4 bases and J dropped 4; count of bases not matched to a gene: 9. This CDR3 is built from 15 residues. The CDR3 nucleotides read TGTGCCAGTAGTACTATAGCGGGAAGTGGGTACGAGCAGTACTTC. Amino acid sequence: CASSTIAGSGYEQYF.

The chain joins TRBV27 to TRBJ2-5; D assignment may be TRBD1 or TRBD2 (6 bases each). The closer fit of TRBJ2-7 to the DNA end suggests the J call may be wrong. Germline V gene data show CDR1 as MNHEY and CDR2 as SMNVEV (reference sequence). The CDR3 is 14 amino acids. This chain's CDR3 is CASSTRGRDYEQYF. DNA for the CDR3: TGTGCCAGCAGTACCCGGGGGCGGGACTACGAGCAGTACTTC.

The rearrangement joins TRBV7-9 to TRBJ2-2; no firm D call. Trimming shortened V by 1 base and J by 4 bases, and 4 bases separated the two germline ends. This CDR3 is built from 13 residues. Germline V gives CDR1 SEHNR, CDR2 FQNEAQ (reference sequence). The CDR3 DNA is TGTGCCAGCAGCTTAGACAGCACCGGGGAGCTGTTTTTT. Amino acids: CASSLDSTGELFF.

The chain uses TRBV6-4 and TRBJ1-1; D gene uncertain. Looked up from germline, CDR1 is MRHNA and CDR2 is SNTAGT. There are 11 residues in the CDR3. The V and J ends lost 4 bases and 3 bases respectively, with 3 bases between them. CDR3 in DNA: TGTGCCAGCAGTGCAGACACTGAAGCTTTCTTT. The encoded protein is CASSADTEAFF.

V and J are TRBV2 and TRBJ1-2, with D possibly being TRBD1 (5 bases). V lost 4 bases and J lost 8, with 20 bases in between. Germline loops: CDR1 SNHLY, CDR2 FYNNEI. The CDR3 contains 15 residues. CDR3 bases: TGTGCCAGCAGTGTCTGGGACTTCCTTAGACGGGGCTACACCTTC. Translated, it gives CASSVWDFLRRGYTF.

Written as DNA, the CDR3 is TGCAGCGTTCGACTAGCGCTTATCACAGATACGCAGTATTTT. This translates into CSVRLALITDTQYF. The rearrangement uses TRBV29-1 and TRBJ2-3; the match to TRBD2 covers 8 bases. The CDR3 length is 14 residues. Germline lookup yields CDR1 SQVTM and CDR2 ANQGSEA. Trimming removed 5 bases from V and 2 bases from J; junction bases left unmatched: 6.